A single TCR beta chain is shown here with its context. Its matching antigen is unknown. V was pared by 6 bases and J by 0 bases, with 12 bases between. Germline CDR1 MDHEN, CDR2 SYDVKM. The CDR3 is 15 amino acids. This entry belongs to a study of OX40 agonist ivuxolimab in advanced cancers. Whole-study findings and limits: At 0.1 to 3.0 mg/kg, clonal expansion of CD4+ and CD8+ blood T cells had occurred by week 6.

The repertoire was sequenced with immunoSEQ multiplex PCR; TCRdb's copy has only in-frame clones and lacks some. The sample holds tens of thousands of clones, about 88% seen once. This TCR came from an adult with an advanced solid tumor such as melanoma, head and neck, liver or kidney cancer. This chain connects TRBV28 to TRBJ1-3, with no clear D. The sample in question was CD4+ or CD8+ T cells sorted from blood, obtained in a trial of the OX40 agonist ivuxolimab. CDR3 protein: CASSPTWGSGNTIYF. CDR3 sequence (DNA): TGTGCCAGCAGCCCCACCTGGGGCTCTGGAAACACCATATATTTT.